The 24 T cell receptor beta chains below all came from one sample that was sequenced in a study of shared clonotypes between healthy human individuals. Sequencing used immunoSEQ multiplex PCR; TCRdb keeps in-frame clones, though not all of them. The table shows a few million clones, with approximately 90% occurring only once. Sequenced: naive CD4+ T cells sorted from blood. Subset indicated: CD45RA+ positively selected. The source of these receptors is a man aged 18 to 35 in good health.

The CDR3 nucleotides are TGTGCCAGCAGCTTATTGGAGGGGGCCGGGGGCGAGCAGTACTTC. It codes for CASSLLEGAGGEQYF. The rearrangement joins TRBV7-9 to TRBJ2-7; TRBD1 might be the D (7 bases). V was cut by 2 bases and J by 6 bases, with 17 bases left in between. Germline-derived CDR1 and CDR2 are SEHNR and FQNEAQ (reference sequence). CDR3 length: 15 residues.

The genes are TRBV2 and TRBJ2-2, with a possible D match to TRBD2 (5 bases). CDR1 SNHLY and CDR2 FYNNEI come from the germline V gene. V was clipped by 8 bases and J by 4 bases, with 14 bases between them. The CDR3 has 14 residues. CDR3 protein: CASRTDGGTGELFF. Here the CDR3 DNA reads TGTGCCAGCCGGACGGACGGAGGCACCGGGGAGCTGTTTTTT. The full variable domain, completed using reference TRBV2 and TRBJ2-2, is EPEVTQTPSHQVTQMGQEVILRCVPISNHLYFYWYRQILGQKVEFLVSFYNNEISEKSEIFDDQFSVERPDGSNFTLKIRSTKLEDSAMYFCASRTDGGTGELFFGEGSRLTVL.

This chain joins TRBV6-5 and TRBJ2-2; D unresolved. Looked up from germline, CDR1 is MNHEY and CDR2 is SVGAGI. The length of the CDR3 is 12 residues. V dropped 6 bases and J dropped 6 bases, with 8 bases sitting between them. CDR3 amino acids: CASSNSAGELFF. CDR3 DNA sequence: TGTGCCAGCAGCAATTCTGCCGGGGAGCTGTTTTTT.

The chain recombines TRBV29-1 with TRBJ2-1; 10 positions agree with TRBD2. This CDR3 has 16 amino acids. CDR1 and CDR2 from the germline V gene are SQVTM and ANQGSEA. V was clipped by 1 base and J by 8 bases; unmatched bases: 11. The CDR3 sequence is CSVEVGAGGPRYEQFF. CDR3 coding DNA: TGCAGCGTTGAAGTTGGAGCGGGAGGGCCTAGGTATGAGCAGTTCTTC.

Note on this clone: This CDR3 is also generated by other DNA sequences in the sample. V gene TRBV6-6 combines with J gene TRBJ2-7, with TRBD2 identical over 12 bases. Germline loops: CDR1 MNHNY, CDR2 SVGAGI (reference sequence). Unmatched junction bases numbered 5, after V lost 7 bases and J lost 4 bases. This CDR3 comprises 14 residues. CDR3 nucleotide sequence: TGTGCCAGCACGAAGACTAGCGGGGGTTACGAGCAGTACTTC. It is translated as CASTKTSGGYEQYF.

This chain links TRBV2 with TRBJ1-2; D unclear. Germline-derived CDR1 and CDR2 are SNHLY and FYNNEI. The germline V and J ends were trimmed by 8 bases and 5 bases, with 6 bases remaining between them. CDR3 length: 10 amino acids. The CDR3 nucleotides are TGTGCCAGCGCGGTTTATGGCTACACCTTC. Encoded protein: CASAVYGYTF.

The chain links TRBV28 to TRBJ1-6, with a weak D call TRBD1 (5 bases). This CDR3 has 13 residues. Trimming left V 7 bases short and J 18 bases short, with 22 bases between. CDR1 is MDHEN, CDR2 SYDVKM, per germline. CDR3 loop: CASNSGRTGQSHF. CDR3 in DNA: TGTGCCAGCAACTCAGGAAGGACGGGGCAGTCCCACTTT.

The genes are TRBV7-2 and TRBJ1-5; 8 nucleotides match TRBD1. J gave up 0 bases and V 5 bases, and 3 bases lay outside the gene matches. Germline V gives CDR1 SGHTA, CDR2 FQGNSA. This CDR3 contains 15 residues. CDR3 nucleotides: TGTGCCAGCAGCCCGGGGACAGGTAGCAATCAGCCCCAGCATTTT. This gives the protein CASSPGTGSNQPQHF.

The chain couples TRBV2 to TRBJ2-7, with 7 bases lining up with TRBD1. The ends lost 4 bases at V and 6 bases at J; junction bases unmatched: 3. The V gene's germline CDR1 is SNHLY and CDR2 FYNNEI. The CDR3 has 12 amino acids. For the CDR3, the DNA is TGTGCCAGCAGTGCAGGGGGATCCGAGCAGTACTTC. It is translated as CASSAGGSEQYF.

About this clone itself: The sample holds other DNA sequences that translate to the same CDR3. The chain joins TRBV5-1 to TRBJ1-6, with D perhaps matching TRBD1 (5 bases). CDR1 and CDR2 (germline): SGHRS, YFSETQ. With 4 bases removed from V and 7 bases from J, the gap between germline ends came to 12 bases. The CDR3 is made up of 14 amino acids. The CDR3 DNA is TGCGCCAGCAGCCCTGGGGGGGGGAATTCACCCCTCCACTTT. Translating it yields CASSPGGGNSPLHF.

This chain connects TRBV6-6 to TRBJ1-5; no clear D gene. Looked up from germline, CDR1 is MNHNY and CDR2 is SVGAGI (reference sequence). V lost 6 bases and J lost 0, with 12 bases in between. The CDR3 totals 15 residues. CDR3 protein: CASRSAADSNQPQHF. In DNA form, the CDR3 reads TGTGCCAGCAGGTCTGCGGCGGATAGCAATCAGCCCCAGCATTTT.

Remarks on this clone: A read error is possible here, since a much larger clone lies one base away. In the same sample, other DNA sequences code for this CDR3. The chain combines TRBV7-9 with TRBJ2-7, with D hard to call. V lost 4 bases and J 2 bases, leaving 3 bases between the germline ends. CDR1 and CDR2 (germline): SEHNR, FQNEAQ (reference sequence). The CDR3 contains 11 residues. The CDR3: CASSSAYEQYF. DNA of the CDR3: TGTGCCAGCAGCTCTGCCTACGAGCAGTACTTC. Variable domain in full (rest from reference TRBV7-9 and TRBJ2-7): DTGVSQNPRHKITKRGQNVTFRCDPISEHNRLYWYRQTLGQGPEFLTYFQNEAQLEKSRLLSDRFSAERPKGSFSTLEIQRTEQGDSAMYLCASSSAYEQYFGPGTRLTVT.

J is TRBJ1-1 and V is TRBV6-1; TRBD1 might be the D (5 bases). The CDR3 is 14 residues long. V was shortened by 3 bases and J by 5 bases, with 13 bases between the two germline ends. Germline loops: CDR1 MNHNS, CDR2 SASEGT. Here the CDR3 reads CASSDQRGDTEAFF. The CDR3 DNA follows: TGTGCCAGCAGTGATCAAAGAGGGGATACTGAAGCTTTCTTT.

V is TRBV5-1 and J is TRBJ2-7; D not certain. The CDR3 loop spans 14 amino acids. CDR1 is SGHRS and CDR2 is YFSETQ in the germline V gene. Between the trimmed V and J ends, which lost 3 bases and 4 bases, there was a span of 14 bases. DNA for the CDR3: TGCGCCAGCAGCTCGTCGTTAGGCACATACGAGCAGTACTTC. Protein sequence: CASSSSLGTYEQYF.

V is TRBV4-3 and J is TRBJ1-2; 7 bases match TRBD1. V gave up 4 bases and J gave up 6 bases; unmatched junction bases: 11. CDR1 and CDR2 (germline): LGHNA, YSLEER. CDR3 length: 15 amino acids. CDR3 loop: CASSLTYRQGDGYTF. In DNA, the CDR3 is TGCGCCAGCAGCCTTACTTACAGACAGGGCGATGGCTACACCTTC.

The genes are TRBV30 and TRBJ1-5; D is unresolved. The CDR3 is made up of 13 amino acids. The germline V gene encodes CDR1 GTSNPN and CDR2 SVGIG (reference sequence). Trimming stripped 3 bases from V and 4 bases from J, with 10 bases between. CDR3 protein: CAWSPLGNQPQHF. The CDR3 nucleotides are TGTGCCTGGAGCCCCCTGGGGAATCAGCCCCAGCATTTT.

This clone was observed once. This chain uses TRBV6-5 with TRBJ2-5; D is unclear. The CDR3 runs to 13 residues. CDR1 is MNHEY, CDR2 SVGAGI, per germline. Deletions cut 4 bases from V and 0 bases from J, with 6 bases between. The CDR3 coding sequence is TGTGCCAGCAGTTCGCCTGACCAAGAGACCCAGTACTTC. Its protein is CASSSPDQETQYF.

V gene TRBV14 combines with J gene TRBJ1-1; D is possibly TRBD1 (6 bases). This CDR3 region has 15 residues. V shed 4 bases and J shed 1 base, with 13 bases lying between them. The germline gives CDR1 SGHDN, CDR2 FVKESK. CDR3 region: CASSRNRAENTEAFF. The CDR3 DNA follows: TGTGCCAGCAGCCGTAACAGGGCCGAGAACACTGAAGCTTTCTTT.

The chain carries TRBV9 and TRBJ2-1; 7 positions match TRBD2. There are 18 residues in the CDR3. The V and J ends lost 0 bases and 0 bases, in that order; junction bases with no gene match: 9. The germline V gene encodes CDR1 SGDLS and CDR2 YYNGEE. CDR3: CASSVAGAGVSSYNEQFF. The CDR3 bases are TGTGCCAGCAGCGTAGCTGGGGCGGGGGTGAGCTCCTACAATGAGCAGTTCTTC.

This chain connects TRBV7-2 to TRBJ1-1, with 8 bases aligning to TRBD1. CDR3 length: 15 amino acids. V was clipped by 4 bases and J by 0 bases; unmatched bases: 4. The germline gives CDR1 SGHTA, CDR2 FQGNSA. This CDR3 is CASSSQGGLNTEAFF. The CDR3 coding sequence is TGTGCCAGCAGCTCACAGGGGGGACTGAACACTGAAGCTTTCTTT.

The rearrangement uses TRBV7-2 and TRBJ2-1; 11 bases agree with TRBD2. The germline V gene encodes CDR1 SGHTA and CDR2 FQGNSA. This CDR3 comprises 15 residues. Trimming removed 5 bases from V and 5 bases from J; junction bases left unmatched: 5. The CDR3 region is CASSLSGRGNNEQFF. CDR3 in DNA: TGTGCCAGCAGCCTTAGCGGGAGGGGGAACAATGAGCAGTTCTTC. Together with reference TRBV7-2 and TRBJ2-1, the CDR3 gives the full variable domain: GAGVSQSPSNKVTEKGKDVELRCDPISGHTALYWYRQSLGQGLEFLIYFQGNSAPDKSGLPSDRFSAERTGGSVSTLTIQRTQQEDSAVYLCASSLSGRGNNEQFFGPGTRLTVL.

This clone was counted once. The chain is built from TRBV6-5 and TRBJ2-7; 7 bases agree with TRBD1. Germline loops: CDR1 MNHEY, CDR2 SVGAGI. The trim removed 6 bases at V and 4 bases at J, leaving 12 bases unmatched. The CDR3 is made up of 15 amino acids. CDR3 sequence: CASRRARDRVYEQYF. For the CDR3, the DNA is TGTGCCAGCAGAAGAGCCCGAGACAGGGTTTACGAGCAGTACTTC.

The rearrangement uses TRBV4-3 and TRBJ2-3, with TRBD2 as a possible D gene (7 bases). With 4 bases removed from V and 10 bases from J, the gap between germline ends came to 24 bases. Germline CDR1 and CDR2: LGHNA and YSLEER. The CDR3 has 16 residues. CDR3 residues: CASSPSSPGQGGAQYF. The DNA for the CDR3 is TGCGCCAGCAGCCCCTCTTCCCCGGGGCAAGGGGGGGCGCAGTATTTT.

In regard to this clone: This specimen includes other DNA sequences encoding the same CDR3. The V gene is TRBV5-4, the J gene TRBJ2-2; D is undetermined. CDR3 length: 12 amino acids. From germline, CDR1 is SGHNT and CDR2 YYREEE (reference sequence). V lost 2 bases, J lost 6 bases, and 5 bases lay in between. The CDR3 here is CASSLVSGELFF. The CDR3 DNA reads TGTGCCAGCAGCTTAGTATCCGGGGAGCTGTTTTTT.